One sample yielded the 11 T cell receptor beta chains listed below, sequenced in a study of blood T cell repertoires in COVID-19. Clones were read by immunoSEQ multiplex PCR, and TCRdb kept only the in-frame ones, dropping some. The repertoire holds about 140,000 clones, with about 86% as singletons. The sequencing sample was made of peripheral blood. These receptors were taken from an older woman with acute or convalescent COVID-19.

The chain links TRBV7-2 to TRBJ1-5, with D possibly being TRBD1 (6 bases). The CDR3 extends over 15 amino acids. Germline V CDR1 and CDR2: SGHTA, FQGNSA. Trimming removed 1 base at V and 5 bases at J, with 12 bases between. The CDR3 region has the DNA TGTGCCAGCAGCTTAGTCGGACAGTTTTATCAGCCCCAGCATTTT. Protein: CASSLVGQFYQPQHF.

V gene TRBV5-6 combines with J gene TRBJ1-1; D is uncertain. The CDR3 is 14 residues long. Trimming removed 2 bases at V and 1 base at J, with 9 bases between. Looked up from germline, CDR1 is SGHDT and CDR2 is YYEEEE. This CDR3 reads CASSLAAPNTEAFF. CDR3 bases: TGTGCCAGCAGCTTAGCCGCCCCGAACACTGAAGCTTTCTTT.

This CDR3 is CASSVGPSLTGELFF. The CDR3 nucleotides read TGTGCCAGCAGCGTAGGGCCGTCCTTAACCGGGGAGCTGTTTTTT. V and J are TRBV9 and TRBJ2-2; D is ambiguous. Trimming took 0 bases from V and 5 from J, leaving 11 bases between them. This CDR3 is 15 amino acids long. CDR1 is SGDLS and CDR2 is YYNGEE in the germline V gene.

The V gene is TRBV6-2 or TRBV6-3, the J gene TRBJ1-4, with 8 nucleotides matching TRBD1. With V trimmed by 6 bases and J by 7 bases, 34 bases remained unmatched. The CDR3 sequence is 23 residues long. The germline CDR1 and CDR2 sequences are MNHEY and SVGEGT. DNA for the CDR3: TGTGCCAGCAGCCGTACAATCCGATCAGGGGGCGGAACTTCAGGGGCGCGTGGTGAAAAACTGTTTTTT. Its protein product is CASSRTIRSGGGTSGARGEKLFF.

The rearrangement links TRBV19 to TRBJ2-6; D not resolved. CDR1 is LNHDA, CDR2 SQIVND, per germline (reference sequence). The germline V and J ends were trimmed by 5 bases and 2 bases, with 13 bases remaining between them. The CDR3 has 16 residues. The CDR3 region has the DNA TGTGCCAGTAGTCCCAGGCTTCCGACTGGGGCCAACGTCCTGACTTTC. It translates to CASSPRLPTGANVLTF.

The chain links TRBV3-1 (or the pseudogene TRBV3-2) to TRBJ2-5; 12 bases line up with TRBD2. Per the germline V gene, CDR1 is LGHDT and CDR2 is YNNKEL (reference sequence). Unmatched junction bases numbered 7, after V lost 0 bases and J lost 5 bases. The CDR3 covers 17 residues. The CDR3 sequence is CASSQDSLAGGRETQYF. In nucleotides, the CDR3 is TGTGCCAGCAGCCAAGATTCCCTAGCGGGGGGGCGGGAGACCCAGTACTTC.

This chain links TRBV5-4 with TRBJ2-7; TRBD2 aligns across 10 bases. The germline V gene encodes CDR1 SGHNT and CDR2 YYREEE (reference sequence). The junction had 3 bases not matched to a gene; V was cut back by 1 base and J by 2 bases. The CDR3 runs to 15 residues. DNA for the CDR3: TGTGCCAGCAGCTTGACTAGCGGGGCTACCTACGAGCAGTACTTC. Its protein product is CASSLTSGATYEQYF.

The J gene is TRBJ1-4, the V gene TRBV15; D not resolved. The germline gives CDR1 LNHNV, CDR2 YYDKDF (reference sequence). V was trimmed by 3 bases and J by 6 bases, leaving 8 bases between them. The CDR3 covers 13 residues. In nucleotides, the CDR3 is TGTGCCACCAGCAGGGGCGCCGATGAAAAACTGTTTTTT. Protein sequence: CATSRGADEKLFF.

This rearrangement joins TRBV28 to TRBJ2-3, with 8 bases matching TRBD2. V trimming: 9 bases; J trimming: 5 bases; junction bases outside the gene matches: 13. CDR3 length: 15 amino acids. Germline V gene sequence: CDR1 MDHEN, CDR2 SYDVKM. CDR3 sequence: CARSALSGGQDTQYF. The DNA for the CDR3 is TGTGCCAGAAGTGCATTGAGCGGGGGTCAAGATACGCAGTATTTT.

This chain joins TRBV27 and TRBJ2-7; 11 positions agree with TRBD1. The germline V gene encodes CDR1 MNHEY and CDR2 SMNVEV (reference sequence). The V and J ends lost 6 bases and 2 bases, in that order; junction bases with no gene match: 3. This CDR3 comprises 14 residues. CDR3 sequence: CASRRGQGAYEQYF. DNA for the CDR3: TGTGCCAGCAGGAGGGGACAGGGGGCCTACGAGCAGTACTTC.

The DNA for the CDR3 is TGTGCCAGCAGTCCAATCCTAAGGAGGGAGACCCAGTACTTC. It yields the protein CASSPILRRETQYF. The chain employs TRBV27 and TRBJ2-5; a weak D match, TRBD2 (5 bases). CDR1 and CDR2 from the germline V gene are MNHEY and SMNVEV (reference sequence). The V end lost 5 bases, the J end lost 5 bases, and 15 bases lay between the germline ends. The length of the CDR3 is 14 residues.